The source of this TCR beta chain is a study of T-cell memory formation after mild COVID-19. TCRdb re-analysed the 5' RACE reads in MiXCR, keeping a single row per CDR3 protein. The repertoire includes a few hundred thousand distinct CDR3 sequences, 19% of them detected once, and roughly 20% sits in the top ten. As to this clonotype: No antigen is known for it.

Findings and caveats of the study: CD4+ contracting clones lay mainly in CM and EM, CD8+ ones in EMRA. There was a balanced CD4/CD8 profile in clones contracting day 15 to 85, and later expanders leaned CD4+. A subset of responding clones appeared in pre-infection memory, suggesting cross-reactive memory joined.

Trimming cost V 6 bases and J 0 bases; bases outside gene matches: 12. The germline V gene has CDR1 SGHTA and CDR2 FQGNSA. The length of the CDR3 is 17 residues. The chain is built from TRBV7-2 and TRBJ1-2; 8 bases match TRBD1. The sequence was obtained from a man younger than 35 who had mild COVID-19 (a few samples of this study predate the infection). Cell type and time point are not known. Sequenced sample: PBMCs or a T cell subset sorted from them (not recorded which). This chain's CDR3 is CASSLRDRPRANYGYTF. The CDR3 DNA reads as TGTGCCAGCAGTCTTCGGGACAGGCCCCGTGCTAACTATGGCTACACCTTC.